A selection of T cell receptor beta chains follows, all from one sample in a study of human T cells and chemical hapten exposure. Via MiXCR, TCRdb re-called the RACE reads, giving one row per CDR3 protein. The sample holds over 100,000 distinct CDR3 sequences; 10% to 12% are singletons and the top ten take about 2.4%. This specimen consisted of whole blood, obtained in connection with sensitization to the hapten diphenylcyclopropenone (DPC). The source of these receptors is a woman aged 50 to 60 with alopecia areata. Some clones in this sample may be carry-over from other donors' samples. The CDR3 runs from the conserved cysteine through the conserved F or W. Fields, in order: V gene, D gene, J gene, clone size, CDR3 DNA, CDR3 protein. The D gene is left open where the match is weak. Clone size is shown for a subset of rows, as once, few, many or a class of expanded clone.

v_call: TRBV7-2; d_call: TRBD2; j_call: TRBJ2-3; clone_size: .; cdr3_nt: TGTGCCAGCAGCGCGGGGGTACAGCCGGATACGCAGTATTTT; cdr3_aa: CASSAGVQPDTQYF
v_call: TRBV20-1; d_call: .; j_call: TRBJ2-5; clone_size: few; cdr3_nt: TGCAGTGCTAGCCGCCCGGAAGAGACCCAGTACTTC; cdr3_aa: CSASRPEETQYF
v_call: TRBV19; d_call: TRBD2; j_call: TRBJ2-7; clone_size: .; cdr3_nt: TGTGCCAGTAGCCTAGCGGGAGAGTCCTACGAGCAGTACTTC; cdr3_aa: CASSLAGESYEQYF
v_call: TRBV27; d_call: .; j_call: TRBJ2-7; clone_size: few; cdr3_nt: TGTGCCAGCAGTCCCGGACCGATCTACGAGCAGTACTTC; cdr3_aa: CASSPGPIYEQYF
v_call: TRBV12-3/TRBV12-4; d_call: .; j_call: TRBJ2-6; clone_size: .; cdr3_nt: TGTGCCAGCAGTTTCCAGGGCTCTGGGGCCAACGTCCTGACTTTC; cdr3_aa: CASSFQGSGANVLTF
v_call: TRBV28; d_call: TRBD1; j_call: TRBJ2-7; clone_size: few; cdr3_nt: TGTGCCAGCAGCCATGGACAGGACTACGAGCAGTACTTC; cdr3_aa: CASSHGQDYEQYF
v_call: TRBV24-1; d_call: .; j_call: TRBJ2-2; clone_size: .; cdr3_nt: TGTGCCACCGATGACGGGGTCACCGGGGAGCTGTTTTTT; cdr3_aa: CATDDGVTGELFF
v_call: TRBV2; d_call: TRBD1; j_call: TRBJ1-1; clone_size: few; cdr3_nt: TGTGCCAGCAGTCAACAGGGGACTGAAGCTTTCTTT; cdr3_aa: CASSQQGTEAFF
v_call: TRBV12-3/TRBV12-4; d_call: .; j_call: TRBJ1-2; clone_size: .; cdr3_nt: TGTGCCAGCAGTTTAAACAGCCTCTATGGCTACACCTTC; cdr3_aa: CASSLNSLYGYTF
v_call: TRBV7-9; d_call: .; j_call: TRBJ2-3; clone_size: few; cdr3_nt: TGTGCCAGCAGCTGGCTTGGCAGCAGAACAGATACGCAGTATTTT; cdr3_aa: CASSWLGSRTDTQYF
v_call: TRBV28; d_call: .; j_call: TRBJ1-5; clone_size: .; cdr3_nt: TGTGCCAGCAGTTTAGGAGTCCGAAACACCAATCAGCCCCAGCATTTT; cdr3_aa: CASSLGVRNTNQPQHF
v_call: TRBV5-1; d_call: .; j_call: TRBJ1-4; clone_size: once; cdr3_nt: TGCGCCAGCAGCCTGGAAGGGCCTGCGAGAGGTGAAAAACTGTTTTTT; cdr3_aa: CASSLEGPARGEKLFF
v_call: TRBV3-1; d_call: .; j_call: TRBJ1-3; clone_size: few; cdr3_nt: TGTGCCAGCAGCCGGTACTCTGGAAACACCATATATTTT; cdr3_aa: CASSRYSGNTIYF
v_call: TRBV5-1; d_call: TRBD1; j_call: TRBJ2-6; clone_size: .; cdr3_nt: TGCGCCAGCAGAAGCCGGGCGGGACAGGATCGCTCTGGGGCCAACGTCCTGACTTTC; cdr3_aa: CASRSRAGQDRSGANVLTF
v_call: TRBV20-1; d_call: TRBD1; j_call: TRBJ2-1; clone_size: .; cdr3_nt: TGCAGTGCTCCGGGACAGTACAATGAGCAGTTCTTC; cdr3_aa: CSAPGQYNEQFF
v_call: TRBV12-2; d_call: .; j_call: TRBJ1-1; clone_size: few; cdr3_nt: TGTGCAAGTCGCTTAGTTCCTCCGGGACATATGAACACTGAAGCTTTCTTT; cdr3_aa: CASRLVPPGHMNTEAFF
v_call: TRBV4-3; d_call: TRBD1; j_call: TRBJ1-2; clone_size: .; cdr3_nt: TGCGCCAGCAGCCAAGATGAATCAGGGGGCAATGGCTACACCTTC; cdr3_aa: CASSQDESGGNGYTF
v_call: TRBV20-1; d_call: .; j_call: TRBJ1-2; clone_size: few; cdr3_nt: TGCAGTGCTCTCCTGGACACGAAAGGAGGCTACACCTTC; cdr3_aa: CSALLDTKGGYTF
v_call: TRBV3-1; d_call: TRBD1; j_call: TRBJ2-7; clone_size: .; cdr3_nt: TGTGCCAGCAGCCCTATCCAGGGGGCCTCCTACGAGCAGTACTTC; cdr3_aa: CASSPIQGASYEQYF
v_call: TRBV6-5; d_call: .; j_call: TRBJ2-3; clone_size: .; cdr3_nt: TGTGCCAGCAGTTACTCACTGAGCACAGATACGCAGTATTTT; cdr3_aa: CASSYSLSTDTQYF
v_call: TRBV6-6; d_call: .; j_call: TRBJ1-6; clone_size: .; cdr3_nt: TGTGCCAGCAGTAGAAAAGAAAATTCACCCCTCCACTTT; cdr3_aa: CASSRKENSPLHF
v_call: TRBV14; d_call: .; j_call: TRBJ2-1; clone_size: few; cdr3_nt: TGTGCCAGCAGCCAAGGACCACTGGGTGAGCAGTTCTTC; cdr3_aa: CASSQGPLGEQFF
v_call: TRBV29-1; d_call: .; j_call: TRBJ1-1; clone_size: .; cdr3_nt: TGCAGCGTTGAAAGGTCTGGGGCGAACACTGAAGCTTTCTTT; cdr3_aa: CSVERSGANTEAFF
v_call: TRBV20-1; d_call: .; j_call: TRBJ1-5; clone_size: .; cdr3_nt: TGCAGTGCTAGAGTGGGGGGGGGGAGCAATCAGCCCCAGCATTTT; cdr3_aa: CSARVGGGSNQPQHF
v_call: TRBV29-1; d_call: TRBD1; j_call: TRBJ1-5; clone_size: .; cdr3_nt: TGCAGCTTCACTCTGGGGGACAGGGTGCATTTT; cdr3_aa: CSFTLGDRVHF
v_call: TRBV5-1; d_call: .; j_call: TRBJ1-5; clone_size: few; cdr3_nt: TGCGCCAGCAGCTTCCCCTTTTTGACCTATAGCAATCAGCCCCAGCATTTT; cdr3_aa: CASSFPFLTYSNQPQHF
v_call: TRBV27; d_call: .; j_call: TRBJ2-7; clone_size: many; cdr3_nt: TGTGCCAGCAGTCCACAGGGTAACGAGCAGTACTTC; cdr3_aa: CASSPQGNEQYF
v_call: TRBV4-2; d_call: .; j_call: TRBJ1-4; clone_size: .; cdr3_nt: TGTGCCAGCAGCCAAGAAGAGTTCGTTAATGAAAAACTGTTTTTT; cdr3_aa: CASSQEEFVNEKLFF
v_call: TRBV29-1; d_call: .; j_call: TRBJ2-2; clone_size: .; cdr3_nt: TGCAGCGTTGAGGCCCCGGACACCGGGGAGCTGTTTTTT; cdr3_aa: CSVEAPDTGELFF
v_call: TRBV6-1; d_call: .; j_call: TRBJ2-7; clone_size: .; cdr3_nt: TGTGCCAGCAGACTGGACAGTCTCCACGAGCAGTACTTC; cdr3_aa: CASRLDSLHEQYF
v_call: TRBV2; d_call: .; j_call: TRBJ1-2; clone_size: many; cdr3_nt: TGTGCCAGCAGTGAGGTTAGGGGCTGGCGCCAGGATGGCTACACCTTC; cdr3_aa: CASSEVRGWRQDGYTF
v_call: TRBV7-9; d_call: TRBD1; j_call: TRBJ2-7; clone_size: .; cdr3_nt: TGTGCCAGCAGCCCCGGGACAGATCCATACGAGCAGTACTTC; cdr3_aa: CASSPGTDPYEQYF
v_call: TRBV3-1; d_call: .; j_call: TRBJ2-5; clone_size: .; cdr3_nt: TGTGCCAGCAGCCAAGATGTAGAGACCCAGTACTTC; cdr3_aa: CASSQDVETQYF
v_call: TRBV29-1; d_call: .; j_call: TRBJ2-2; clone_size: many; cdr3_nt: TGCAGCGTTCTTAGCGGGAACACCGGGGAGCTGTTTTTT; cdr3_aa: CSVLSGNTGELFF
v_call: TRBV6-6; d_call: .; j_call: TRBJ2-3; clone_size: .; cdr3_nt: TGTGCCAGCAGCCTCTTAGGAGGCTCTAGCACAGATACGCAGTATTTT; cdr3_aa: CASSLLGGSSTDTQYF
v_call: TRBV2; d_call: TRBD1; j_call: TRBJ1-1; clone_size: .; cdr3_nt: TGTGCCAGCACCCTCCCGGGAGCGACAGGGGATGAAGAAGCTTTCTTT; cdr3_aa: CASTLPGATGDEEAFF
v_call: TRBV27; d_call: .; j_call: TRBJ1-5; clone_size: .; cdr3_nt: TGTGCCAGCAGTAAGGCGGGCGTGCAGCCCCAGCATTTT; cdr3_aa: CASSKAGVQPQHF
v_call: TRBV27; d_call: .; j_call: TRBJ1-1; clone_size: .; cdr3_nt: TGTGCCAGCCGTCTGGGGAACACTGAAGCTTTCTTT; cdr3_aa: CASRLGNTEAFF
v_call: TRBV7-8; d_call: .; j_call: TRBJ2-7; clone_size: .; cdr3_nt: TGTGCCAGCAGCTTATGGGAGGGGGACAGCTCCTACGAGCAGTACTTC; cdr3_aa: CASSLWEGDSSYEQYF
v_call: TRBV20-1; d_call: .; j_call: TRBJ1-2; clone_size: .; cdr3_nt: TGCAGTGCTAGAGAGGCAGGCAACTTAATCGGCTACACCTTC; cdr3_aa: CSAREAGNLIGYTF
v_call: TRBV6-7; d_call: .; j_call: TRBJ2-3; clone_size: many; cdr3_nt: TGTGCCAGCAGGGGGGGGCCGGCAGATACGCAGTATTTT; cdr3_aa: CASRGGPADTQYF
v_call: TRBV29-1; d_call: .; j_call: TRBJ1-3; clone_size: few; cdr3_nt: TGCAGCGCAGCAGGAGGCAGCGGAAACACCATATATTTT; cdr3_aa: CSAAGGSGNTIYF
v_call: TRBV29-1; d_call: .; j_call: TRBJ2-1; clone_size: .; cdr3_nt: TGCAGCGTTGAGGCAGGGGGGACAGTGCAGTTCTTC; cdr3_aa: CSVEAGGTVQFF
v_call: TRBV18; d_call: .; j_call: TRBJ1-1; clone_size: .; cdr3_nt: TGTGCCAGCTCACCAACCAGGGAAACTGAAGCTTTCTTT; cdr3_aa: CASSPTRETEAFF
v_call: TRBV20-1; d_call: .; j_call: TRBJ1-1; clone_size: .; cdr3_nt: TGCAGTGCTAGAGGGGGGACGGGGCACACTGAAGCTTTCTTT; cdr3_aa: CSARGGTGHTEAFF
v_call: TRBV5-6; d_call: TRBD1; j_call: TRBJ1-6; clone_size: few; cdr3_nt: TGTGCCAGCAGCAAACTACCTGGACAGGGAAATTCACCCCTCCACTTT; cdr3_aa: CASSKLPGQGNSPLHF
v_call: TRBV4-3; d_call: .; j_call: TRBJ1-6; clone_size: .; cdr3_nt: TGCGCCAGCAGCCAAGATCGAGGCAGGGCGACTTCACCCCTCCACTTT; cdr3_aa: CASSQDRGRATSPLHF
v_call: TRBV29-1; d_call: .; j_call: TRBJ2-1; clone_size: .; cdr3_nt: TGCAGCGTTGTCTACAGGGATTACAATGAGCAGTTCTTC; cdr3_aa: CSVVYRDYNEQFF
v_call: TRBV7-9; d_call: TRBD1; j_call: TRBJ2-3; clone_size: few; cdr3_nt: TGTGCCAGCAGCCGGGGACAGTACACAGATACGCAGTATTTT; cdr3_aa: CASSRGQYTDTQYF
v_call: TRBV5-6; d_call: TRBD1; j_call: TRBJ1-1; clone_size: few; cdr3_nt: TGTGCCAGCAGCTTGGGGACAGGGGGCACTGAAGCTTTCTTT; cdr3_aa: CASSLGTGGTEAFF
v_call: TRBV20-1; d_call: TRBD1; j_call: TRBJ1-2; clone_size: once; cdr3_nt: TGCAGTGATAGCCTTAGGGAAGGGGGCGGCTATGGCTACACCTTC; cdr3_aa: CSDSLREGGGYGYTF
v_call: TRBV27; d_call: .; j_call: TRBJ1-1; clone_size: few; cdr3_nt: TGTGCCAGCAGTTTATTTCTGAACACTGAAGCTTTCTTT; cdr3_aa: CASSLFLNTEAFF
v_call: TRBV6-5; d_call: .; j_call: TRBJ1-1; clone_size: once; cdr3_nt: TGTGCCAGCAGTTACTCGCGGGGCACCCTCGCTCGAAGCTACAGGAACACTGAAGCTTTCTTT; cdr3_aa: CASSYSRGTLARSYRNTEAFF
v_call: TRBV6-4; d_call: .; j_call: TRBJ2-7; clone_size: few; cdr3_nt: TGTGCCAGCAGTGCCCTCGACGGCCAAGCCTTTTTGGAGCAGTACTTC; cdr3_aa: CASSALDGQAFLEQYF
v_call: TRBV4-2; d_call: .; j_call: TRBJ2-3; clone_size: .; cdr3_nt: TGTGCCAGCAGCCAAGATAATGTTGCGGGGAGCCCCACAGATACGCAGTATTTT; cdr3_aa: CASSQDNVAGSPTDTQYF